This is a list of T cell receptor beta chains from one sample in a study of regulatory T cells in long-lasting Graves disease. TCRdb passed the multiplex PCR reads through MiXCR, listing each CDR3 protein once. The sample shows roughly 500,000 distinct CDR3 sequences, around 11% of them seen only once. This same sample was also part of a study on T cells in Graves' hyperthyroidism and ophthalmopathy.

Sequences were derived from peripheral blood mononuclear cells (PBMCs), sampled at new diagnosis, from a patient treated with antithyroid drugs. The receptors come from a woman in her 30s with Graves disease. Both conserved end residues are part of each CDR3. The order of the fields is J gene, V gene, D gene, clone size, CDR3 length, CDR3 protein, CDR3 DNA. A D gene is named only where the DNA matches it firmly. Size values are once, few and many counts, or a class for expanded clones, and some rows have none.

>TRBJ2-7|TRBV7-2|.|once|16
CASSLAAGTFTYEQYF
TGTGCCAGCAGCTTAGCGGCAGGGACTTTTACCTACGAGCAGTACTTC
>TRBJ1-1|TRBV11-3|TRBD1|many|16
CASSMRTGWADTEAFF
TGTGCCAGCAGCATGCGGACAGGGTGGGCGGACACTGAAGCTTTCTTT
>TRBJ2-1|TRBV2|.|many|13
CASRTTGYNEQFF
TGTGCCAGCAGGACTACCGGGTACAATGAGCAGTTCTTC
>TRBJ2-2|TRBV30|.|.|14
CAWRRGSNTGELFF
TGTGCCTGGAGGAGGGGATCGAACACCGGGGAGCTGTTTTTT
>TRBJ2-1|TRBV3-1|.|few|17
CASSPYAPSEFHNEQFF
TGTGCCAGCAGCCCGTACGCGCCTAGCGAGTTTCACAATGAGCAGTTCTTC
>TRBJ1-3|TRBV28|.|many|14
CASSLRYSGNTIYF
TGTGCCAGCAGTTTAAGGTACTCTGGAAACACCATATATTTT
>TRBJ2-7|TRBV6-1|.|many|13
CASSDGFSYEQYF
TGTGCCAGCTCCGACGGCTTCTCCTACGAGCAGTACTTC
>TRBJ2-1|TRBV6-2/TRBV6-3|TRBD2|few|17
CASSYSEGTSSHNEQFF
TGTGCCAGCAGTTACTCGGAGGGGACTAGTTCCCACAATGAGCAGTTCTTC
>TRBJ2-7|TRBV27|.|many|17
CASSLEGFGGTTYEQYF
TGTGCCAGCAGTTTAGAAGGGTTTGGCGGGACCACCTACGAGCAGTACTTC
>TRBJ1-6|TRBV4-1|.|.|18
CASSLDTLGRRGNSPLHF
TGCGCCAGCAGCCTTGACACGCTGGGAAGACGGGGAAATTCACCCCTCCACTTT
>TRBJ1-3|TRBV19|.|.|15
CASSRQPDSGNTIYF
TGTGCCAGTAGTAGGCAGCCCGACTCTGGAAACACCATATATTTT
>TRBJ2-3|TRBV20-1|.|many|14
CSARESQRTDTQYF
TGCAGTGCTAGAGAAAGCCAACGCACAGATACGCAGTATTTT
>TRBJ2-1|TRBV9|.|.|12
CGSGVTGGVQFF
TGTGGCAGTGGTGTTACGGGGGGCGTCCAGTTCTTC
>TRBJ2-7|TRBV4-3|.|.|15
CASSQGTAGTYEQYF
TGCGCCAGCAGCCAAGGGACCGCGGGCACCTACGAGCAGTACTTC
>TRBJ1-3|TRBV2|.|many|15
CASRATVSSGNTIYF
TGTGCCAGCAGAGCGACAGTGAGCTCTGGAAACACCATATATTTT
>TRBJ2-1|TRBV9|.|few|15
CASSVGGAAGNEQFF
TGTGCCAGCAGCGTAGGGGGAGCGGCGGGGAATGAGCAGTTCTTC
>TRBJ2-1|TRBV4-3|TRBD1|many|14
CASRVGTGLNEQFF
TGCGCCAGCCGCGTAGGGACAGGGCTTAATGAGCAGTTCTTC
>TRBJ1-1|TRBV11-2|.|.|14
CASSPGTWNTEASF
TGTGCCAGCAGCCCTGGGACTTGGAACACTGAAGCTTCCTTT
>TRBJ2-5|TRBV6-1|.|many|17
CASSRRPSRVGEETQYF
TGTGCCAGCAGTCGTCGACCTAGTCGAGTGGGTGAAGAGACCCAGTACTTC
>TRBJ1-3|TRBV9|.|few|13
CASSVETGNTIYF
TGTGCCAGCAGCGTAGAAACTGGAAACACCATATATTTT